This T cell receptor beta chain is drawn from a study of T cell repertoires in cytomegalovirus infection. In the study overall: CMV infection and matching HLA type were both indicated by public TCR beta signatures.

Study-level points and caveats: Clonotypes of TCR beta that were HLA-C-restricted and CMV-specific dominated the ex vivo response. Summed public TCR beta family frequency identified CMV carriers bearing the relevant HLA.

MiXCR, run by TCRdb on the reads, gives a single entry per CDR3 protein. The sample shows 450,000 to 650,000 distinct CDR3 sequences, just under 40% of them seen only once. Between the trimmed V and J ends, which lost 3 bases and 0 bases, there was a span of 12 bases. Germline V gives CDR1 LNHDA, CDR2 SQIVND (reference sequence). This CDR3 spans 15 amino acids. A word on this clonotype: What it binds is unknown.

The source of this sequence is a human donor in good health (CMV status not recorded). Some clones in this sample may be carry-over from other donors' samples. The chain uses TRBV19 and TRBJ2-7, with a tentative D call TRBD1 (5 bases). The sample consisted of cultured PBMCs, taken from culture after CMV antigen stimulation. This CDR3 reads CASSIGAPSSYEQYF. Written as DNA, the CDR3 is TGTGCCAGTAGTATTGGGGCTCCAAGCTCCTACGAGCAGTACTTC.